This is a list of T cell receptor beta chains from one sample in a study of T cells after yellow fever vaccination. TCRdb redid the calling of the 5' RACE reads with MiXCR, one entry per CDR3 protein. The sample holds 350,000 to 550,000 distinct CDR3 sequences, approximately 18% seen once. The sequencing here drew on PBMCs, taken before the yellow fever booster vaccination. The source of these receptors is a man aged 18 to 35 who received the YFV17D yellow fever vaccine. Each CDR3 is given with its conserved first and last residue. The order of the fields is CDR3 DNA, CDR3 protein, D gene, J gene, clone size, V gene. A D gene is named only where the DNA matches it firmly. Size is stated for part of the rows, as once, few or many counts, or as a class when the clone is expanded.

cdr3_nt: TGTGCCACCAGCAGGGCCGGGACTAGCCGGGGGGAGACCCAGTACTTC
cdr3_aa: CATSRAGTSRGETQYF
d_call: TRBD2
j_call: TRBJ2-5
clone_size: many
v_call: TRBV15

cdr3_nt: TGTGCCAGCAGCTTGGGGGAGGGTAGTCCAGATACGCAGTATTTT
cdr3_aa: CASSLGEGSPDTQYF
d_call: TRBD2
j_call: TRBJ2-3
clone_size: NA
v_call: TRBV5-5

cdr3_nt: TGTGCCAGCAGCTCCGACCGAGCGGGGACTGAAGCTTTCTTT
cdr3_aa: CASSSDRAGTEAFF
d_call: NA
j_call: TRBJ1-1
clone_size: NA
v_call: TRBV7-6

cdr3_nt: TGTGCCAGCAGTTTGTACGGAGGGGAGACCCAGTACTTC
cdr3_aa: CASSLYGGETQYF
d_call: NA
j_call: TRBJ2-5
clone_size: NA
v_call: TRBV12-3/TRBV12-4

cdr3_nt: TGTGCCAGCAGCTCCCCCGGGACAGGGGTATGGGACACCATATATTTT
cdr3_aa: CASSSPGTGVWDTIYF
d_call: TRBD1
j_call: TRBJ1-3
clone_size: NA
v_call: TRBV7-9

cdr3_nt: TGTGCCAGCAGGGAAGCGACAAGCACTGAAGCTTTCTTT
cdr3_aa: CASREATSTEAFF
d_call: NA
j_call: TRBJ1-1
clone_size: few
v_call: TRBV6-4

cdr3_nt: TGTGCCAGCAGTTACTCGATTCCCGAGAGGGGAGCTGTGAATGAAAAACTGTTTTTT
cdr3_aa: CASSYSIPERGAVNEKLFF
d_call: NA
j_call: TRBJ1-4
clone_size: NA
v_call: TRBV6-5

cdr3_nt: TGTGCCAGCAGTTACTCCAGGACCCGGCCCGAGCAGTACTTC
cdr3_aa: CASSYSRTRPEQYF
d_call: NA
j_call: TRBJ2-7
clone_size: NA
v_call: TRBV6-2/TRBV6-3

cdr3_nt: TGTGCCAGCAGCTCGACGACAGGGACCGTGGCTTTCTTT
cdr3_aa: CASSSTTGTVAFF
d_call: TRBD1
j_call: TRBJ1-1
clone_size: few
v_call: TRBV7-3

cdr3_nt: TGTGCCAGCAGCCTAGACAGGGGAGGCCAGCCCCAGCATTTT
cdr3_aa: CASSLDRGGQPQHF
d_call: TRBD1
j_call: TRBJ1-5
clone_size: many
v_call: TRBV6-5

cdr3_nt: TGTGCCAGCAGCTTCTCGGCCGGCACGGCTAATCAGCCCCAGCATTTT
cdr3_aa: CASSFSAGTANQPQHF
d_call: NA
j_call: TRBJ1-5
clone_size: few
v_call: TRBV12-3/TRBV12-4

cdr3_nt: TGCAGTGCGCCGAACTCTGGGGCCAACGTCCTGACTTTC
cdr3_aa: CSAPNSGANVLTF
d_call: NA
j_call: TRBJ2-6
clone_size: few
v_call: TRBV20-1

cdr3_nt: TGCAGCGTGGGCCAAGGGACGGATGAAAAACTGTTTTTT
cdr3_aa: CSVGQGTDEKLFF
d_call: NA
j_call: TRBJ1-4
clone_size: NA
v_call: TRBV29-1

cdr3_nt: TGTGCCAGCAGTTACTCGACGAGACATAATTCACCCCTCCACTTT
cdr3_aa: CASSYSTRHNSPLHF
d_call: NA
j_call: TRBJ1-6
clone_size: NA
v_call: TRBV6-6

cdr3_nt: TGTGCCAGCGCTGGGGCCAACGTCCTGACTTTC
cdr3_aa: CASAGANVLTF
d_call: NA
j_call: TRBJ2-6
clone_size: NA
v_call: TRBV6-5

cdr3_nt: TGTGCCAGCAGTTGGGTGGGGGCGAGCTACGCGGAGCAGTACTTC
cdr3_aa: CASSWVGASYAEQYF
d_call: NA
j_call: TRBJ2-7
clone_size: NA
v_call: TRBV2

cdr3_nt: TGTGCCAGCAGCCCAAGCGGGGGGGACTACAATGAGCAGTTCTTC
cdr3_aa: CASSPSGGDYNEQFF
d_call: TRBD2
j_call: TRBJ2-1
clone_size: many
v_call: TRBV7-6

cdr3_nt: TGTGCCACCAGTGATGCCCCAGGGACGGGCGCACCTACTAGCACAGATACGCAGTATTTT
cdr3_aa: CATSDAPGTGAPTSTDTQYF
d_call: NA
j_call: TRBJ2-3
clone_size: few
v_call: TRBV24-1

cdr3_nt: TGTGCCAGCAGCTTAACTTTCTCTGGGGCCAACGTCCTGACTTTC
cdr3_aa: CASSLTFSGANVLTF
d_call: NA
j_call: TRBJ2-6
clone_size: NA
v_call: TRBV7-2

cdr3_nt: TGCGCCAGCAGCCAAGAAGACAGGGAGGACTATGGCTACACCTTC
cdr3_aa: CASSQEDREDYGYTF
d_call: TRBD1
j_call: TRBJ1-2
clone_size: NA
v_call: TRBV4-3

cdr3_nt: TGCAGTGCCCAGCCGCCGGCGGGGGGGTTCACAGATACGCAGTATTTT
cdr3_aa: CSAQPPAGGFTDTQYF
d_call: TRBD2
j_call: TRBJ2-3
clone_size: few
v_call: TRBV20-1

cdr3_nt: TGTGCCAGCAGACGGACTAGCGGGGGGGTTCAAACAGATACGCAGTATTTT
cdr3_aa: CASRRTSGGVQTDTQYF
d_call: TRBD2
j_call: TRBJ2-3
clone_size: few
v_call: TRBV6-5

cdr3_nt: TGCGCCAGCAGCTTGCTGCGGGGACCCACAGATACGCAGTATTTT
cdr3_aa: CASSLLRGPTDTQYF
d_call: NA
j_call: TRBJ2-3
clone_size: NA
v_call: TRBV5-1

cdr3_nt: TGTGCCAGCAGCCCGACGGGGGCCAACTCTGGGGCCAACGTCCTGACTTTC
cdr3_aa: CASSPTGANSGANVLTF
d_call: NA
j_call: TRBJ2-6
clone_size: few
v_call: TRBV7-3

cdr3_nt: TGTGCCTCCACGGGGGACTACAGCACAGATACGCAGTATTTT
cdr3_aa: CASTGDYSTDTQYF
d_call: TRBD2
j_call: TRBJ2-3
clone_size: few
v_call: TRBV10-3

cdr3_nt: TGCGCCAGCAGCTTGTTCCAGGGGGTGGGAGCTAACTATGGCTACACCTTC
cdr3_aa: CASSLFQGVGANYGYTF
d_call: TRBD1
j_call: TRBJ1-2
clone_size: NA
v_call: TRBV5-1

cdr3_nt: TGTGCCAGCAGTTACTCCGCAGTCTATAATTCACCCCTCCACTTT
cdr3_aa: CASSYSAVYNSPLHF
d_call: NA
j_call: TRBJ1-6
clone_size: NA
v_call: TRBV6-6

cdr3_nt: TGTGCCAGCAGTTCGGTACTTAACTATGGCTACACCTTC
cdr3_aa: CASSSVLNYGYTF
d_call: NA
j_call: TRBJ1-2
clone_size: NA
v_call: TRBV6-2/TRBV6-3

cdr3_nt: TGTGCCAGCAGCCAAGTCTCGCGGGGGGGAGATACGCAGTATTTT
cdr3_aa: CASSQVSRGGDTQYF
d_call: TRBD2
j_call: TRBJ2-3
clone_size: few
v_call: TRBV14

cdr3_nt: TGTGCCAGCAGCTTAGATCTAGCGGGGGAGTTCAATGAGCAGTTCTTC
cdr3_aa: CASSLDLAGEFNEQFF
d_call: TRBD2
j_call: TRBJ2-1
clone_size: NA
v_call: TRBV7-8

cdr3_nt: TGTGCCAGCACGAGATTCCAAGAGACCCAGTACTTC
cdr3_aa: CASTRFQETQYF
d_call: NA
j_call: TRBJ2-5
clone_size: NA
v_call: TRBV7-2

cdr3_nt: TGCGCCAGCAGCTCTACAGGGGGCGCGGGTCAGCCCCAGCATTTT
cdr3_aa: CASSSTGGAGQPQHF
d_call: TRBD1
j_call: TRBJ1-5
clone_size: few
v_call: TRBV5-1

cdr3_nt: TGTGCCAGCAGCCTCGTTTCAGGAACACAAGAGACCCAGTACTTC
cdr3_aa: CASSLVSGTQETQYF
d_call: NA
j_call: TRBJ2-5
clone_size: many
v_call: TRBV7-2

cdr3_nt: TGTGCCAGCAGTTACGTCGTGGAGACCCAGTACTTC
cdr3_aa: CASSYVVETQYF
d_call: NA
j_call: TRBJ2-5
clone_size: NA
v_call: TRBV6-6

cdr3_nt: TGCAGTGCTGCCGATGGGAACACCGGGGAGCTGTTTTTT
cdr3_aa: CSAADGNTGELFF
d_call: NA
j_call: TRBJ2-2
clone_size: few
v_call: TRBV20-1

cdr3_nt: TGTGCCAGCAGCTTTGAGGGAGCCAAAAACATTCAGTACTTC
cdr3_aa: CASSFEGAKNIQYF
d_call: NA
j_call: TRBJ2-4
clone_size: few
v_call: TRBV5-5

cdr3_nt: TGTGCCAGCAGCTATGGGGCCTATGGCTACACCTTC
cdr3_aa: CASSYGAYGYTF
d_call: NA
j_call: TRBJ1-2
clone_size: few
v_call: TRBV5-6

cdr3_nt: TGTGCCAGCAGTCGGACATCCCACAATCAGCCCCAGCATTTT
cdr3_aa: CASSRTSHNQPQHF
d_call: NA
j_call: TRBJ1-5
clone_size: NA
v_call: TRBV12-3/TRBV12-4

cdr3_nt: TGCGCCCACGGAAGGGGCCAAGAGACCCAGTACTTC
cdr3_aa: CAHGRGQETQYF
d_call: NA
j_call: TRBJ2-5
clone_size: NA
v_call: TRBV10-2

cdr3_nt: TGTGCCAGCAGTTACTCAGCATATGGGGATAACTATGGCTACACCTTC
cdr3_aa: CASSYSAYGDNYGYTF
d_call: NA
j_call: TRBJ1-2
clone_size: NA
v_call: TRBV6-6

cdr3_nt: TGTGCCAGCAAACTACTAGCGGGGGGGCAGAATGAGCAGTTCTTC
cdr3_aa: CASKLLAGGQNEQFF
d_call: TRBD2
j_call: TRBJ2-1
clone_size: NA
v_call: TRBV6-5

cdr3_nt: TGTGCCAGCAGCCCCCGGTTTAGCGGGGGGCGATACCAAGAGACCCAGTACTTC
cdr3_aa: CASSPRFSGGRYQETQYF
d_call: TRBD2
j_call: TRBJ2-5
clone_size: few
v_call: TRBV3-1

cdr3_nt: TGCGCCAGCAGCCAAGATCCGGGGGACATTAACACCGGGGAGCTGTTTTTT
cdr3_aa: CASSQDPGDINTGELFF
d_call: NA
j_call: TRBJ2-2
clone_size: few
v_call: TRBV4-3

cdr3_nt: TGTGCCAGCAGCTGGGTCAACAATCAGCCCCAGCATTTT
cdr3_aa: CASSWVNNQPQHF
d_call: NA
j_call: TRBJ1-5
clone_size: many
v_call: TRBV7-2

cdr3_nt: TGTGCCAGCAGCCAAGAGGTAGCTCCCACAGATACGCAGTATTTT
cdr3_aa: CASSQEVAPTDTQYF
d_call: NA
j_call: TRBJ2-3
clone_size: few
v_call: TRBV4-2

cdr3_nt: TGCAGTGCCAACGCCCCCGGGACTAGAAATACGCAGTATTTT
cdr3_aa: CSANAPGTRNTQYF
d_call: TRBD2
j_call: TRBJ2-3
clone_size: NA
v_call: TRBV20-1

cdr3_nt: TGCGCCAGCAGCCTAAGCGGGGGGGTCCGGGATACGCAGTATTTT
cdr3_aa: CASSLSGGVRDTQYF
d_call: TRBD2
j_call: TRBJ2-3
clone_size: few
v_call: TRBV4-3

cdr3_nt: TGTGCCAGCAGCTCCGGGACTTATACGCAGTATTTT
cdr3_aa: CASSSGTYTQYF
d_call: NA
j_call: TRBJ2-3
clone_size: NA
v_call: TRBV7-9

cdr3_nt: TGTGCCAGCAGTTACTCGAGTGGAGTTGGGCAGCCCCAGCATTTT
cdr3_aa: CASSYSSGVGQPQHF
d_call: NA
j_call: TRBJ1-5
clone_size: few
v_call: TRBV6-5

cdr3_nt: TGTGCCAGCCATACGGGGGGCTCAGATACGCAGTATTTT
cdr3_aa: CASHTGGSDTQYF
d_call: NA
j_call: TRBJ2-3
clone_size: NA
v_call: TRBV27

cdr3_nt: TGTGCCAGCAGCCAACCGACAGGGCGAGAGACCCAGTACTTC
cdr3_aa: CASSQPTGRETQYF
d_call: TRBD1
j_call: TRBJ2-5
clone_size: few
v_call: TRBV11-2

cdr3_nt: TGTGCCAGCAGCTCCTGGACAGGAGAAGAGACCCAGTACTTC
cdr3_aa: CASSSWTGEETQYF
d_call: TRBD1
j_call: TRBJ2-5
clone_size: few
v_call: TRBV7-2

cdr3_nt: TGCGCCAGCAGCTTCGGCAGGGCATCCTACGAGCAGTACTTC
cdr3_aa: CASSFGRASYEQYF
d_call: NA
j_call: TRBJ2-7
clone_size: NA
v_call: TRBV5-1

cdr3_nt: TGTGCCATCAGTGGGGCCGGGACCACCTACGAGCAGTACTTC
cdr3_aa: CAISGAGTTYEQYF
d_call: NA
j_call: TRBJ2-7
clone_size: NA
v_call: TRBV10-3

cdr3_nt: TGTGCCAGCAGCTGGGGTTACCGGCTAGCGGGGGGTCGGGGAAATGAGCAGTTCTTC
cdr3_aa: CASSWGYRLAGGRGNEQFF
d_call: TRBD2
j_call: TRBJ2-1
clone_size: once
v_call: TRBV11-2

cdr3_nt: TGTGCCATCGGAAGGGGAACGGGGTACGAGCAGTACTTC
cdr3_aa: CAIGRGTGYEQYF
d_call: NA
j_call: TRBJ2-7
clone_size: few
v_call: TRBV6-6

cdr3_nt: TGCAGTGTTGACCGCTACACAGATACGCAGTATTTT
cdr3_aa: CSVDRYTDTQYF
d_call: NA
j_call: TRBJ2-3
clone_size: few
v_call: TRBV20-1